This T cell receptor beta chain emerged from a study of OX40 agonist ivuxolimab in advanced cancers. At the level of the study: Patients in dose escalation had liver, melanoma, kidney or head and neck cancers.

This table comes from immunoSEQ multiplex PCR, and its TCRdb copy is limited to in-frame clones, with some not included. The data contain approximately 38,000 clones, approximately 80% of them singletons. Of note for this clone: The antigen is not known.

A history of autoimmune disease or systemic immunosuppression excluded patients. The investigators sampled blood at baseline, at cycle 4 day 1, and at cycle 7 day 1. Notes on the study in general: CD8+ T cells (on average) carried more expanded clones than CD4+ T cells.

The CDR3 length is 16 residues. Germline V CDR1 and CDR2: SGHVS, FQNEAQ. The V and J ends lost 5 bases and 9 bases, in that order; junction bases with no gene match: 10. The J gene is TRBJ2-1, the V gene TRBV7-8; TRBD2 matches at 13 bases. This receptor was obtained from an adult with an advanced solid tumor such as melanoma, head and neck, liver or kidney cancer. The sample in question was CD4+ or CD8+ T cells sorted from blood, obtained in a trial of the OX40 agonist ivuxolimab. CDR3 amino acids: CASSPLGGTSGVEQFF. DNA of the CDR3: TGTGCCAGCAGCCCGCTGGGGGGGACTAGCGGGGTTGAGCAGTTCTTC.